This T cell receptor (beta chain) was obtained from a study of human CD8 memory T cell subsets. Study conclusions and caveats: From the Chao1 estimates, stem-like memory T cells appeared to be more diverse than precursor exhausted T cells.

Notes on this clonotype: Its matching antigen is unknown.

Researchers made TCR beta libraries via UMI-labeled 5' RACE. After re-calling the 5' RACE reads, TCRdb lists one entry per CDR3 protein, DNA absent. The clone table shows 5,500 to 7,000 distinct CDR3 sequences, with the ten largest holding around 30%. The clonotype originates from a human donor in good health. The sequencing sample was made of CD8+ effector memory T cells (TEM) sorted from PBMCs. Subset given: effector memory CD8 T cells, CCR7- CD45RO+ CD95+.

This CDR3 reads CASSLRGQQETQYF. The rearrangement links TRBV13 to TRBJ2-5; TCRdb proposes TRBD1, but this gene call is untestable without DNA. Germline CDR1 is PRHDT and CDR2 is FYEKMQ (reference sequence). This CDR3 has 14 amino acids.